The present entry profiles one T cell receptor (beta chain) with its context. Its cognate antigen is unknown. Using immunoSEQ multiplex PCR, the repertoire was profiled, and TCRdb retains in-frame clones only, with some absent. Here the sample spans 96,000 or so clones, 84% being singletons. This specimen belongs to a study of OX40 agonist ivuxolimab in advanced cancers. Whole-study findings and limits: There were, on average, more expanded clones in CD8+ T cells than in CD4+.

Germline V gene data show CDR1 as LNHDA and CDR2 as SQIVND (reference sequence). CDR3 length: 16 amino acids. J was trimmed by 3 bases and V by 7 bases; bases with no gene match: 14. Patients who had autoimmune disease history or got systemic immunosuppression were left out. This clonotype originated in an adult with an advanced solid tumor such as melanoma, head and neck, liver or kidney cancer. The sequencing here drew on CD4+ or CD8+ T cells sorted from blood, taken in a trial of the OX40 agonist ivuxolimab. This sequence joins TRBV19 and TRBJ2-7, with 8 bases identical to TRBD1. The CDR3 protein is CASKKQGEAPNYEQYF. DNA for the CDR3: TGTGCCAGTAAAAAACAGGGGGAAGCCCCGAACTACGAGCAGTACTTC.